Listed below are T cell receptor beta chains from one sample, sequenced in a study of blood T cell repertoires in COVID-19. The repertoire was sequenced with immunoSEQ multiplex PCR; TCRdb's copy has only in-frame clones and lacks some. The data contain about 150,000 clones, 80% to 90% of them singletons. The sample was peripheral blood. Every receptor here comes from a woman in her 70s with acute or convalescent COVID-19. Both conserved end residues are part of each CDR3. D genes are given only for firm matches. Size tells how often a clone was seen (once, few, many) or the class of an expanded clone, and some rows leave it out.

abundance: -
v_gene: TRBV11-2
j_gene: TRBJ1-3
d_gene: TRBD1
CDR3aa: CASSLGTGANTIYF
CDR3nt: TGTGCCAGCAGCTTAGGGACAGGGGCAAACACCATATATTTT

abundance: -
v_gene: TRBV19
j_gene: TRBJ2-1
d_gene: TRBD2
CDR3aa: CASMAGGLKSLNEQFF
CDR3nt: TGTGCCAGTATGGCGGGGGGGCTAAAGTCCCTCAATGAGCAGTTCTTC

abundance: once
v_gene: TRBV7-2
j_gene: TRBJ2-5
d_gene: TRBD2
CDR3aa: CASSPPGLAGAETQYF
CDR3nt: TGTGCCAGCAGCCCTCCGGGACTAGCGGGGGCAGAGACCCAGTACTTC

abundance: -
v_gene: TRBV5-1
j_gene: TRBJ1-2
d_gene: -
CDR3aa: CASSSPRLGQKNGYTF
CDR3nt: TGCGCCAGCAGCTCCCCCCGTTTGGGGCAGAAAAATGGCTACACCTTC

abundance: -
v_gene: TRBV19
j_gene: TRBJ1-2
d_gene: TRBD1
CDR3aa: CASSIKTGPNYGYTF
CDR3nt: TGTGCCAGTAGTATAAAGACAGGGCCGAACTATGGCTACACCTTC

abundance: -
v_gene: TRBV19
j_gene: TRBJ2-1
d_gene: TRBD2
CDR3aa: CATLAGGSYNEQFF
CDR3nt: TGTGCCACCCTAGCGGGGGGATCCTACAATGAGCAGTTCTTC

abundance: -
v_gene: TRBV5-4
j_gene: TRBJ1-5
d_gene: -
CDR3aa: CASSLDGGGSNQPQHF
CDR3nt: TGTGCCAGCAGCTTGGACGGGGGAGGAAGCAATCAGCCCCAGCATTTT

abundance: -
v_gene: TRBV7-2
j_gene: TRBJ1-1
d_gene: -
CDR3aa: CASSLVSAASEAFF
CDR3nt: TGTGCCAGCAGCTTAGTATCTGCGGCGTCTGAAGCTTTCTTT

abundance: -
v_gene: TRBV5-1
j_gene: TRBJ2-7
d_gene: -
CDR3aa: CASSFTVTAYEQYF
CDR3nt: TGCGCCAGCAGCTTTACCGTGACAGCCTACGAGCAGTACTTC

abundance: -
v_gene: TRBV28
j_gene: TRBJ1-6
d_gene: TRBD1
CDR3aa: CASRPGTGKYNSPLHF
CDR3nt: TGTGCCAGCAGACCCGGGACAGGGAAATATAATTCACCCCTCCACTTT

abundance: -
v_gene: TRBV7-9
j_gene: TRBJ2-5
d_gene: -
CDR3aa: CASSSGETQYF
CDR3nt: TGTGCCAGCAGCTCGGGAGAGACCCAGTACTTC

abundance: -
v_gene: TRBV24-1
j_gene: TRBJ2-1
d_gene: -
CDR3aa: CATIFEGFWDNEQFF
CDR3nt: TGTGCCACCATTTTTGAGGGTTTTTGGGACAATGAGCAGTTCTTC

abundance: -
v_gene: TRBV19
j_gene: TRBJ2-1
d_gene: TRBD1
CDR3aa: CASSIRTGQIYNEQFF
CDR3nt: TGTGCCAGTAGTATCAGGACAGGTCAAATCTACAATGAGCAGTTCTTC

abundance: -
v_gene: TRBV5-4
j_gene: TRBJ1-4
d_gene: -
CDR3aa: CASSLGGEGSTNEKLFF
CDR3nt: TGTGCCAGCAGCTTGGGGGGGGAAGGGAGCACTAATGAAAAACTGTTTTTT

abundance: -
v_gene: TRBV20-1
j_gene: TRBJ1-2
d_gene: -
CDR3aa: CSAGLAGGYTF
CDR3nt: TGCAGTGCTGGGCTTGCGGGGGGCTACACCTTC

abundance: once
v_gene: TRBV6-5
j_gene: TRBJ1-1
d_gene: TRBD1
CDR3aa: CASGRQGVGNTEAFF
CDR3nt: TGTGCCAGCGGGAGACAGGGGGTCGGGAACACTGAAGCTTTCTTT

abundance: -
v_gene: TRBV30
j_gene: TRBJ1-2
d_gene: -
CDR3aa: CAWSVDRNYGYTF
CDR3nt: TGTGCCTGGAGTGTAGACAGGAACTATGGCTACACCTTC

abundance: -
v_gene: TRBV7-9
j_gene: TRBJ1-3
d_gene: -
CDR3aa: CASSLETGNTIYF
CDR3nt: TGTGCCAGCAGCTTAGAAACAGGAAACACCATATATTTT

abundance: -
v_gene: TRBV3-1/TRBV3-2
j_gene: TRBJ1-6
d_gene: -
CDR3aa: CASSQVNRGSPLHF
CDR3nt: TGTGCCAGCAGCCAAGTTAATAGGGGTTCACCCCTCCACTTT

abundance: once
v_gene: TRBV27
j_gene: TRBJ1-2
d_gene: TRBD1
CDR3aa: CASSPLRDSYGYTF
CDR3nt: TGTGCCAGCAGTCCTCTCCGGGACAGCTATGGCTACACCTTC

abundance: -
v_gene: TRBV6-2/TRBV6-3
j_gene: TRBJ2-2
d_gene: -
CDR3aa: CASSPNRVTGELFF
CDR3nt: TGTGCCAGCAGCCCAAACAGGGTGACGGGGGAGCTGTTTTTT

abundance: -
v_gene: TRBV25-1
j_gene: TRBJ2-1
d_gene: TRBD2
CDR3aa: CASSNGLATYNEQFF
CDR3nt: TGTGCCAGCAGTAATGGACTAGCGACCTACAATGAGCAGTTCTTC